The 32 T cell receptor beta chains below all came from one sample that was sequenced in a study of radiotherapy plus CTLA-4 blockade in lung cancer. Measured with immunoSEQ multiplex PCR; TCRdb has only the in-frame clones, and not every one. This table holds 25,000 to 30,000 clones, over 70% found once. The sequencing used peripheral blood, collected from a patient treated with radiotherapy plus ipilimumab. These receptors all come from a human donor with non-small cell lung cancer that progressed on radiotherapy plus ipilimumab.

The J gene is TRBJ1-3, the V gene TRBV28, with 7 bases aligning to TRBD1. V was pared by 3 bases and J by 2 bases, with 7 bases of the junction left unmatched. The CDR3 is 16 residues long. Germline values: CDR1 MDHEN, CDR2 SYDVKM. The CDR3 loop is CASSLVAGGAGNTIYF. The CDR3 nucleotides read TGTGCCAGCAGTTTGGTGGCAGGGGGAGCTGGAAACACCATATATTTT.

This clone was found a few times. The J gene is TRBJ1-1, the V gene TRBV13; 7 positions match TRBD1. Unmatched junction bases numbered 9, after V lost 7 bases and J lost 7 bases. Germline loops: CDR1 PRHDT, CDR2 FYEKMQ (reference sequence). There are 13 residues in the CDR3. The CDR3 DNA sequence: TGTGCCAGCAAAACAGGGGAAATCAATGAAGCTTTCTTT. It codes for CASKTGEINEAFF.

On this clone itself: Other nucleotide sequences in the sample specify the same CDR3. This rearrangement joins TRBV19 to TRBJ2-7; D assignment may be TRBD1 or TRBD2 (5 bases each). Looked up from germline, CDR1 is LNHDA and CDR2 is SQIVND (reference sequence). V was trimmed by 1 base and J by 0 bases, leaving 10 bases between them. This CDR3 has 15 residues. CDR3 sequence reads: CASSIGAGSSYEQYF. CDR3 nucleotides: TGTGCCAGTAGTATAGGCGCAGGGAGCTCCTACGAGCAGTACTTC. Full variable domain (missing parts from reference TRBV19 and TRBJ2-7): DGGITQSPKYLFRKEGQNVTLSCEQNLNHDAMYWYRQDPGQGLRLIYYSQIVNDFQKGDIAEGYSVSREKKESFPLTVTSAQKNPTAFYLCASSIGAGSSYEQYFGPGTRLTVT.

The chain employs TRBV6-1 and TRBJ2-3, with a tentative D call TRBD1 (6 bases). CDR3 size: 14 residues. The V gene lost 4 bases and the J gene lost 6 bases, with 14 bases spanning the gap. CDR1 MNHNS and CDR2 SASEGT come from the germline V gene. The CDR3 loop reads CASSVIRGGDTQYF. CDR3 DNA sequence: TGTGCCAGCAGTGTGATCAGGGGTGGGGATACGCAGTATTTT.

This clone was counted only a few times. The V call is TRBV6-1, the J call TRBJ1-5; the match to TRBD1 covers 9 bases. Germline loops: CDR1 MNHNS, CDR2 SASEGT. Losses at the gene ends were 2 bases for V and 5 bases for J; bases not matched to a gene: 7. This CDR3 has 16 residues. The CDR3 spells CASSESTGQGYQPQHF. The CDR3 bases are TGTGCCAGCAGTGAATCTACGGGACAGGGATATCAGCCCCAGCATTTT.

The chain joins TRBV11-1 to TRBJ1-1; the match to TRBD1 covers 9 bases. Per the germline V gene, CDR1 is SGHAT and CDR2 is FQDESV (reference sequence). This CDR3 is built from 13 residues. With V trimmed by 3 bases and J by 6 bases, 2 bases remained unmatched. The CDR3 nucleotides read TGTGCCAGCAGCTTCAGACAGGGGGCTGAAGCTTTCTTT. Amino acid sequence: CASSFRQGAEAFF.

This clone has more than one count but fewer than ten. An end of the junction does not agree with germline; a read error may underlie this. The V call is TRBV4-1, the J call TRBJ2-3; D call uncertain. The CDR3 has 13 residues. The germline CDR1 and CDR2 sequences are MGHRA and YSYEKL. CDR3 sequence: CASSQESPDTQYF. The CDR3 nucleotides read TGTGCCAGCAGCCAAGAGAGCCCAGATACGCAGTATTTT.

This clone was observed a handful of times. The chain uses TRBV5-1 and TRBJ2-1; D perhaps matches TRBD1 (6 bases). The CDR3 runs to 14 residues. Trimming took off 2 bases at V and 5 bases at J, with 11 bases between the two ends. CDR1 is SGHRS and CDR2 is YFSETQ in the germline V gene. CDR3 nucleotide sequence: TGCGCCAGCAGCTTAGGGGGACGGAACAATGAGCAGTTCTTC. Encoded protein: CASSLGGRNNEQFF.

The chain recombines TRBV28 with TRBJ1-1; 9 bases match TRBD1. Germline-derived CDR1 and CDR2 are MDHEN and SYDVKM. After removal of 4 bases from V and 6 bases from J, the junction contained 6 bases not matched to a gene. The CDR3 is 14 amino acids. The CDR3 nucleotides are TGTGCCAGCAGTTATTACGGGACAGGGCCTGAAGCTTTCTTT. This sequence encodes CASSYYGTGPEAFF.

The CDR3 DNA reads TGTGCCAGCAGCTCCGGGACAGCCAATAATTCACCCCTCCACTTT. Translated, it gives CASSSGTANNSPLHF. The chain employs TRBV9 and TRBJ1-6, with TRBD1 identical over 7 bases. This CDR3 contains 15 residues. Germline V CDR1 and CDR2: SGDLS, YYNGEE. The V and J ends lost 4 bases and 5 bases, in that order; junction bases with no gene match: 6. Looking up the rest from reference TRBV9 and TRBJ1-6 gives the full variable domain: DSGVTQTPKHLITATGQRVTLRCSPRSGDLSVYWYQQSLDQGLQFLIQYYNGEERAKGNILERFSAQQFPDLHSELNLSSLELGDSALYFCASSSGTANNSPLHFGNGTRLTVT.

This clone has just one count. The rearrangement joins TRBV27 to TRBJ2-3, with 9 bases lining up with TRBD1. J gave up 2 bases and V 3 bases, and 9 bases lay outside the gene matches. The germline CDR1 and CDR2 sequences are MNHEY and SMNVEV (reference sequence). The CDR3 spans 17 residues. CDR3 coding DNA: TGTGCCAGCAGTTTTTTAGGGACAGGGTTAGCCACAGATACGCAGTATTTT. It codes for CASSFLGTGLATDTQYF.

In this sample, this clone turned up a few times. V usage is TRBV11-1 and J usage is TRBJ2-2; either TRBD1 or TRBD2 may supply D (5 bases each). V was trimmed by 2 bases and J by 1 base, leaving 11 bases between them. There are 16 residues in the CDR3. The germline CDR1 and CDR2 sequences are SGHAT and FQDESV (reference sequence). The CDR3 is CASSLRRTLNTGELFF. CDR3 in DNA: TGTGCCAGCAGCTTAAGGAGGACATTGAACACCGGGGAGCTGTTTTTT.

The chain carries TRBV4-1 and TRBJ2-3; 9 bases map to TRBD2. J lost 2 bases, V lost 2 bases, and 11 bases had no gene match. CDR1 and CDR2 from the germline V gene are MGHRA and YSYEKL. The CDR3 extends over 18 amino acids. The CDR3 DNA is TGCGCCAGCAGCCAACCGCCGGCGGCTAGCGGGAACACAGATACGCAGTATTTT. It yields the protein CASSQPPAASGNTDTQYF.

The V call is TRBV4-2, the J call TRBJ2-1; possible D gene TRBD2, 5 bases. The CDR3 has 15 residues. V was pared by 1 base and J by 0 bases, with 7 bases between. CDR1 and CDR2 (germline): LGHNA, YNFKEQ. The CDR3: CASSQGTSSYNEQFF. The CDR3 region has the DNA TGTGCCAGCAGCCAAGGGACTTCCTCCTACAATGAGCAGTTCTTC.

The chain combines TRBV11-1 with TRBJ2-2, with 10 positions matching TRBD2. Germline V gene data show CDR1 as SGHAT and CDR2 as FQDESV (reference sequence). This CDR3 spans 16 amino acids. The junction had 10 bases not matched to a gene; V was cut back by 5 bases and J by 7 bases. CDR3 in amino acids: CASSPSGRIAGGELFF. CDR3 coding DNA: TGTGCCAGCAGCCCTAGCGGGAGAATAGCAGGCGGGGAGCTGTTTTTT.

In nucleotides, the CDR3 is TGTGCCAGCAGTTTAAGGACATTCTTCCAAGAGACCCAGTACTTC. Amino acid sequence: CASSLRTFFQETQYF. This sequence joins TRBV28 and TRBJ2-5; weak D call: TRBD1 (5 bases). This CDR3 region has 15 residues. The V gene lost 2 bases and the J gene lost 1 base, with 11 bases spanning the gap. Germline V gives CDR1 MDHEN, CDR2 SYDVKM. Variable domain in full (rest from reference TRBV28 and TRBJ2-5): DVKVTQSSRYLVKRTGEKVFLECVQDMDHENMFWYRQDPGLGLRLIYFSYDVKMKEKGDIPEGYSVSREKKERFSLILESASTNQTSMYLCASSLRTFFQETQYFGPGTRLLVL.

The chain's CDR3 is CASSPGRMNTEAFF. The CDR3, as DNA: TGTGCCAGCAGTCCCGGACGGATGAACACTGAAGCTTTCTTT. The genes are TRBV2 and TRBJ1-1; D is unclear. V lost 5 bases to trimming and J lost 0 bases, with 10 bases between them. CDR1 SNHLY and CDR2 FYNNEI come from the germline V gene. This CDR3 is built from 14 residues. Filled out from reference TRBV2 and TRBJ1-1, the complete variable domain reads EPEVTQTPSHQVTQMGQEVILRCVPISNHLYFYWYRQILGQKVEFLVSFYNNEISEKSEIFDDQFSVERPDGSNFTLKIRSTKLEDSAMYFCASSPGRMNTEAFFGQGTRLTVV.

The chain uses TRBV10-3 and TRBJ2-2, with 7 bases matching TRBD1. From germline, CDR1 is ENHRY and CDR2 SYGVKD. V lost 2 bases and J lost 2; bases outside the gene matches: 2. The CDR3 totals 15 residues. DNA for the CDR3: TGTGCCATCAGTGAGACAGGGGATAACACCGGGGAGCTGTTTTTT. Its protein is CAISETGDNTGELFF.

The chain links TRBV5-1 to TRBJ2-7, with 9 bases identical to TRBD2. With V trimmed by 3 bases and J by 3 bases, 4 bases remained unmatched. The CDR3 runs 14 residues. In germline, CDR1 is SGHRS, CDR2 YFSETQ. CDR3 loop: CASSSGTSRYEQYF. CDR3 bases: TGCGCCAGCAGCTCAGGGACTAGCCGCTACGAGCAGTACTTC.

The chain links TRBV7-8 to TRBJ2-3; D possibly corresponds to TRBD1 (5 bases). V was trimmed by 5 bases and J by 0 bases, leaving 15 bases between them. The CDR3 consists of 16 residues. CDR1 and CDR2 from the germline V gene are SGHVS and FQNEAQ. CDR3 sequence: CASSPQGAGSTDTQYF. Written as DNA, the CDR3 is TGTGCCAGCAGCCCCCAAGGGGCAGGGAGCACAGATACGCAGTATTTT.

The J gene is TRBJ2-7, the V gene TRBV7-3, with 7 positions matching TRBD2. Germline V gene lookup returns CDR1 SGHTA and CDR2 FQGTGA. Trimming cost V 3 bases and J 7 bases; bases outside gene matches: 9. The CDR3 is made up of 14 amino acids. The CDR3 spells CASSLSGLGGEQYF. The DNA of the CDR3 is TGTGCCAGCAGCTTGTCCGGACTAGGAGGGGAGCAGTACTTC. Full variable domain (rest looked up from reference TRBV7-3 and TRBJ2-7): GAGVSQTPSNKVTEKGKYVELRCDPISGHTALYWYRQSLGQGPEFLIYFQGTGAADDSGLPNDRFFAVRPEGSVSTLKIQRTERGDSAVYLCASSLSGLGGEQYFGPGTRLTVT.

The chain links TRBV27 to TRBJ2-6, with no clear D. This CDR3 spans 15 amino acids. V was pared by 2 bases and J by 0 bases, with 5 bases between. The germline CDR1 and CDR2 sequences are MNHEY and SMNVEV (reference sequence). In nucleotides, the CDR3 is TGTGCCAGCAGTTTAGTGTACTCTGGGGCCAACGTCCTGACTTTC. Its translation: CASSLVYSGANVLTF. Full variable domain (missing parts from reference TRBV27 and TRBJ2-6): EAQVTQNPRYLITVTGKKLTVTCSQNMNHEYMSWYRQDPGLGLRQIYYSMNVEVTDKGDVPEGYKVSRKEKRNFPLILESPSPNQTSLYFCASSLVYSGANVLTFGAGSRLTVL.

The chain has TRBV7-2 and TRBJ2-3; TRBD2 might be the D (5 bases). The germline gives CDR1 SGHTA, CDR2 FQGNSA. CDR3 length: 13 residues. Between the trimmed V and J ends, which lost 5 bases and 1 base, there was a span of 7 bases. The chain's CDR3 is CASSGLRTDTQYF. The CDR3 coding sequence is TGTGCCAGCAGCGGACTTCGCACAGATACGCAGTATTTT.

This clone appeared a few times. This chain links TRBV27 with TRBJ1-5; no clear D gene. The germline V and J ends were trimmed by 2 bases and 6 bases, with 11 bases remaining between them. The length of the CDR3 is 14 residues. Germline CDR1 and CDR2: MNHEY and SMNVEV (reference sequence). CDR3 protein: CASSLRPGVQPQHF. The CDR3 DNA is TGTGCCAGCAGTTTAAGGCCGGGAGTTCAGCCCCAGCATTTT.

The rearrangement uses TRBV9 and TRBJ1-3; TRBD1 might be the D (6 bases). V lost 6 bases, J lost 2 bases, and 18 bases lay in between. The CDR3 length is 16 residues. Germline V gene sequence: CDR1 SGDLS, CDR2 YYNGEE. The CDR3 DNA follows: TGTGCCAGCACCCCTGGAGGGGGAATGGCTGGAAACACCATATATTTT. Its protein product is CASTPGGGMAGNTIYF. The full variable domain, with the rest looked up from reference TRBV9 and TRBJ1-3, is DSGVTQTPKHLITATGQRVTLRCSPRSGDLSVYWYQQSLDQGLQFLIQYYNGEERAKGNILERFSAQQFPDLHSELNLSSLELGDSALYFCASTPGGGMAGNTIYFGEGSWLTVV.

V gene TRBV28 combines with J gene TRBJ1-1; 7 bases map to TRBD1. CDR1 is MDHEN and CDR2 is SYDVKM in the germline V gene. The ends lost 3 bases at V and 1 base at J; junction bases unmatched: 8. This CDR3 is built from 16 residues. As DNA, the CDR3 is TGTGCCAGCAGTTTTTCCTCCAGGGGGGAGAACACTGAAGCTTTCTTT. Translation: CASSFSSRGENTEAFF.

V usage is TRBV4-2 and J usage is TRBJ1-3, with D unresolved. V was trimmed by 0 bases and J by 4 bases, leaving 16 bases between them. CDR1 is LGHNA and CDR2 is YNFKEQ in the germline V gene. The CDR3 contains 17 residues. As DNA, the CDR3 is TGTGCCAGCAGCCAAGATATGGTCGCCCTGTTCGGAAACACCATATATTTT. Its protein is CASSQDMVALFGNTIYF.

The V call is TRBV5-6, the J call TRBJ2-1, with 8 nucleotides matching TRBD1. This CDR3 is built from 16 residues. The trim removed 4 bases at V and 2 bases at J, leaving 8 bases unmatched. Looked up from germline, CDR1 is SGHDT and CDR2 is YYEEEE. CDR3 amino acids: CASSRDRGETYNEQFF. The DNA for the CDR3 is TGTGCCAGCAGCAGAGACAGGGGAGAGACCTACAATGAGCAGTTCTTC.

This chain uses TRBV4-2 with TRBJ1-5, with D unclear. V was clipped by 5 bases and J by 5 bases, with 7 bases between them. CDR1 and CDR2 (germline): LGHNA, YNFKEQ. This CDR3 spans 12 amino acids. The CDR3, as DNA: TGTGCCAGCAGCGCGACTGATCAGCCCCAGCATTTT. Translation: CASSATDQPQHF.

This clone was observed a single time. CDR3 coding DNA: TGTGCTAGTGGCATAAGGAACACTGAAGCTTTCTTT. This translates into CASGIRNTEAFF. The genes are TRBV12-5 and TRBJ1-1, with unresolved D. The ends were cut back, 6 bases at V and 1 base at J, with 6 bases in the middle. Germline CDR1 LGHNT, CDR2 FRNRAP. This CDR3 is 12 amino acids long. Full variable domain (remainder filled in from reference TRBV12-5 and TRBJ1-1): DARVTQTPRHKVTEMGQEVTMRCQPILGHNTVFWYRQTMMQGLELLAYFRNRAPLDDSGMPKDRFSAEMPDATLATLKIQPSEPRDSAVYFCASGIRNTEAFFGQGTRLTVV.

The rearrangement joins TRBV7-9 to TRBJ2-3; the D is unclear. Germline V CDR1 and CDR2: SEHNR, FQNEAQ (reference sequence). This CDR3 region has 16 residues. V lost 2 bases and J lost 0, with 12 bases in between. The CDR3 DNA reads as TGTGCCAGCAGCTTAAGGCTCCCCCGTAGCACAGATACGCAGTATTTT. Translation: CASSLRLPRSTDTQYF.

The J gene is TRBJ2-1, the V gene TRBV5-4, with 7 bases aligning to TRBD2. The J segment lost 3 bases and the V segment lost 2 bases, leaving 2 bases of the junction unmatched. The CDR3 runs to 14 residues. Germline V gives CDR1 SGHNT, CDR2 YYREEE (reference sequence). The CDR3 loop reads CASSFGTNYNEQFF. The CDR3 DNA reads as TGTGCCAGCAGCTTTGGGACTAACTACAATGAGCAGTTCTTC. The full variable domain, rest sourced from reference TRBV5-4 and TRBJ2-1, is ETGVTQSPTHLIKTRGQQVTLRCSSQSGHNTVSWYQQALGQGPQFIFQYYREEENGRGNFPPRFSGLQFPNYSSELNVNALELDDSALYLCASSFGTNYNEQFFGPGTRLTVL.